Shown below are 8 T cell receptor beta chains from a single sample sequenced in a study of vaccination and CD4 T cells after COVID-19. Which antigens these TCRs recognize remains unknown. Indicated treatment: approximately 9-day PBMC culture with coronavirus spike peptide pools or control peptides (ViraFEST assay). The Oncomine TCR Beta short-read assay was applied to DNA of cultured CD4+ T cells. MiXCR, applied by TCRdb to the PCR reads, yields one record per CDR3 protein. The sample gives about 15,000 distinct CDR3 sequences, about 44% of which show up once; around an eighth is in the top ten. Sequencing input: CD4+ T cells from blood, cultured in vitro. The receptors stem from a human donor who had recovered from COVID-19.

This clonotype was found a few times. This chain uses TRBV28 with TRBJ2-1, with D maybe TRBD2 (7 bases). This CDR3 has 17 amino acids. CDR1 and CDR2 from the germline V gene are MDHEN and SYDVKM. V was pared by 4 bases and J by 3 bases, with 19 bases between. The CDR3 bases are TGTGCCAGCAGTTCCCAGTGGGAGGGAGGGGGCTACAATGAGCAGTTCTTC. Translation: CASSSQWEGGGYNEQFF.

The rearrangement joins TRBV2 to TRBJ2-4; a possible D gene is TRBD2 (5 bases). The CDR3 is 17 residues long. CDR1 SNHLY and CDR2 FYNNEI come from the germline V gene. V shed 5 bases and J shed 0 bases, with 17 bases lying between them. CDR3 protein: CASSPVWETLAKNIQYF. The CDR3 region has the DNA TGTGCCAGCAGTCCTGTATGGGAGACCTTAGCCAAAAACATTCAGTACTTC.

The CDR3 loop reads CASSTLSGRAHEQFF. In nucleotides, the CDR3 is TGTGCCAGTAGTACCCTTAGCGGGAGGGCCCATGAGCAGTTCTTC. The V and J genes are TRBV19 and TRBJ2-1, with 11 bases that match TRBD2. Losses at the gene ends were 4 bases for V and 8 bases for J; bases not matched to a gene: 7. The length of the CDR3 is 15 residues. Germline V gene sequence: CDR1 LNHDA, CDR2 SQIVND (reference sequence).

The sample holds a few counts of this clonotype. The chain uses TRBV20-1 and TRBJ1-5; possibly TRBD1 for D (5 bases). The CDR3 is 14 amino acids. From germline, CDR1 is DFQATT and CDR2 SNEGSKA (reference sequence). V lost 5 bases, J lost 2 bases, and 13 bases lay in between. In nucleotides, the CDR3 is TGCAGTGCTCCCCCGGGACTGCGCAATCAGCCCCAGCATTTT. This encodes CSAPPGLRNQPQHF.

This clonotype turned up a few times. The chain links TRBV7-3 to TRBJ1-5; possible D gene TRBD1, 5 bases. Germline V gene sequence: CDR1 SGHTA, CDR2 FQGTGA. The CDR3 has 15 residues. Trimming took 3 bases from V and 1 from J, leaving 10 bases between them. The CDR3 DNA follows: TGTGCCAGCAGCTTCGTTAGGGACAGCAATCAGCCCCAGCATTTT. It yields the protein CASSFVRDSNQPQHF.

The V call is TRBV20-1, the J call TRBJ2-5; no clear D. The V end lost 3 bases, the J end lost 4 bases, and 15 bases lay between the germline ends. CDR1 and CDR2 (germline): DFQATT, SNEGSKA (reference sequence). This CDR3 comprises 14 residues. CDR3 DNA sequence: TGCAGTGCTAGGGGCGGTCGCAATGGAGAGACCCAGTACTTC. Encoded protein: CSARGGRNGETQYF.

This clonotype was counted between two and nine times. V gene TRBV6-1 combines with J gene TRBJ1-6; no definite D call. The CDR3 runs to 16 residues. Germline assignment: CDR1 MNHNS and CDR2 SASEGT. Trimming shortened V by 5 bases and J by 3 bases, and 14 bases separated the two germline ends. This CDR3 is CASSPPPQGYNSPLHF. CDR3 nucleotide sequence: TGTGCCAGCAGTCCCCCCCCACAAGGCTATAATTCACCCCTCCACTTT.

This chain connects TRBV28 to TRBJ1-6; tentatively, D is TRBD1 (5 bases). This CDR3 comprises 12 residues. Germline CDR1 reads MDHEN; CDR2 reads SYDVKM. The DNA of the CDR3 is TGTGGGACCGAGGGGCGGAATTCACCCCTCCACTTT. Residues: CGTEGRNSPLHF.